These 16 T cell receptor beta chains were all obtained from the same sample, sequenced in a study of control samples from healthy donors and cancer patients. The assay was immunoSEQ multiplex PCR, and TCRdb's table has in-frame clones only and misses some. The sample includes 100,000 to 150,000 clones, about 92% of them seen just once. Sequencing was performed on PBMCs. The source of these receptors is a man of 80 years or more with head and neck cancer.

V usage is TRBV9 and J usage is TRBJ2-7, with D possibly matching TRBD2 (6 bases). CDR1 and CDR2 (germline): SGDLS, YYNGEE. Trimming stripped 3 bases from V and 0 bases from J, with 10 bases between. The CDR3 spans 14 residues. In nucleotides, the CDR3 is TGTGCCAGCAGCGAGGGACTCCGCTCCTACGAGCAGTACTTC. Translating it yields CASSEGLRSYEQYF.

This clone came up a few times. The genes are TRBV11-3 and TRBJ2-2; no clear D gene. V gave up 3 bases and J gave up 6 bases, with 8 bases separating them. The CDR3 is 13 amino acids. Germline loops: CDR1 SGHNT, CDR2 YENEEA. Written as DNA, the CDR3 is TGTGCCAGCAGCTTTCTAGGGCCCGGGGAGCTGTTTTTT. This translates into CASSFLGPGELFF.

The chain combines TRBV2 with TRBJ2-7, with TRBD2 matching 7 bases. The germline V gene has CDR1 SNHLY and CDR2 FYNNEI. The CDR3 extends over 11 amino acids. V dropped 5 bases and J dropped 8; count of bases not matched to a gene: 3. The CDR3, as DNA: TGTGCCAGCAGTTCGGGACTACAGCAGTACTTC. Translating gives CASSSGLQQYF. Full variable domain (remainder filled in from reference TRBV2 and TRBJ2-7): EPEVTQTPSHQVTQMGQEVILRCVPISNHLYFYWYRQILGQKVEFLVSFYNNEISEKSEIFDDQFSVERPDGSNFTLKIRSTKLEDSAMYFCASSSGLQQYFGPGTRLTVT.

This chain connects TRBV7-8 to TRBJ2-5; D gene ambiguous. Trimming shortened V by 3 bases and J by 1 base, and 9 bases separated the two germline ends. Germline V gene sequence: CDR1 SGHVS, CDR2 FQNEAQ. This CDR3 is 14 amino acids long. The CDR3 region has the DNA TGTGCCAGCAGCTTGCGGAGAACCCAAGAGACCCAGTACTTC. Its translation: CASSLRRTQETQYF.

The chain couples TRBV6-1 to TRBJ2-1; D is unclear. Germline V gene data show CDR1 as MNHNS and CDR2 as SASEGT. Trimming stripped 2 bases from V and 10 bases from J, with 6 bases between. The length of the CDR3 is 11 residues. CDR3 sequence (DNA): TGTGCCAGCAGTGAACTAGAAGAGCAGTTCTTC. Its protein product is CASSELEEQFF.

The chain employs TRBV9 and TRBJ2-1, with 12 bases identical to TRBD2. The CDR3 is 22 amino acids. Germline V lookup: CDR1 SGDLS, CDR2 YYNGEE. Germline trimming cut 2 bases from V and 2 bases from J; bases unmatched to any gene: 20. The CDR3: CASSVRFTYTGTSGLTYNEQFF. The CDR3 DNA reads as TGTGCCAGCAGCGTGCGCTTTACTTACACCGGGACTAGCGGGCTCACCTACAATGAGCAGTTCTTC.

The genes are TRBV19 and TRBJ1-2; D is uncertain. The CDR3 has 14 residues. Trimming took off 7 bases at V and 4 bases at J, with 16 bases between the two ends. Per germline, CDR1 LNHDA and CDR2 SQIVND (reference sequence). The CDR3 sequence: CASTPGLRVYGYTF. CDR3 in DNA: TGTGCCAGTACCCCCGGGTTGAGGGTCTATGGCTACACCTTC.

This clone was seen only once. The junction departs from the called germline gene at one end, perhaps through a read error. The V call is TRBV10-3, the J call TRBJ1-6, with D perhaps matching TRBD1 (6 bases). In germline, CDR1 is ENHRY, CDR2 SYGVKD. This CDR3 has 15 residues. The CDR3 nucleotides read TGTGCCATCAATGAGTCTCGGACAGCTAATTCACCCCTCCACTTT. Protein sequence: CAINESRTANSPLHF.

J is TRBJ1-1 and V is TRBV6-5; D possibly corresponds to TRBD1 (6 bases). This CDR3 is built from 15 residues. V lost 4 bases and J lost 7, with 19 bases in between. Germline values: CDR1 MNHEY, CDR2 SVGAGI. The CDR3 sequence: CASSSRLRGSDEAFF. CDR3 DNA sequence: TGTGCCAGCAGTTCCCGCCTTAGGGGGTCGGATGAAGCTTTCTTT.

The CDR3 here is CASSLGGPYYNEQFF. The CDR3 DNA reads as TGTGCCAGCAGCTTGGGAGGACCGTACTACAATGAGCAGTTCTTC. The rearrangement joins TRBV5-4 to TRBJ2-1; D is unresolved. The CDR3 sequence is 15 residues long. With 0 bases removed from V and 3 bases from J, the gap between germline ends came to 10 bases. In germline, CDR1 is SGHNT, CDR2 YYREEE (reference sequence).

About this clone itself: Other DNA sequences in the sample encode the same CDR3. The V call is TRBV20-1, the J call TRBJ2-5, with TRBD1 matching over 10 bases. The CDR3 spans 11 residues. Germline V lookup: CDR1 DFQATT, CDR2 SNEGSKA (reference sequence). The CDR3 DNA sequence: TGCAGCGGGACAGGGGAAGAGACCCAGTACTTC. Translated: CSGTGEETQYF.

The chain combines TRBV14 with TRBJ2-7, with 11 bases lining up with TRBD2. There are 15 residues in the CDR3. Per the germline V gene, CDR1 is SGHDN and CDR2 is FVKESK. The V gene end was trimmed by 3 bases and the J gene end by 6 bases; junction bases not matched to a gene: 7. The CDR3 spells CASSQDGTSGTEQYF. CDR3 bases: TGTGCCAGCAGCCAGGATGGGACTAGCGGCACCGAGCAGTACTTC.

The table lists this clone with a count of one. V and J are TRBV3-1 (or the pseudogene TRBV3-2) and TRBJ1-1, with 10 bases aligning to TRBD1. The trim removed 3 bases at V and 1 base at J, leaving 5 bases unmatched. Germline lookup yields CDR1 LGHDT and CDR2 YNNKEL (reference sequence). The CDR3 has 16 amino acids. CDR3 sequence: CASSQEDRGRNTEAFF. Written as DNA, the CDR3 is TGTGCCAGCAGCCAGGAAGACAGGGGGCGGAACACTGAAGCTTTCTTT.

The genes are TRBV18 and TRBJ2-6, with TRBD1 matching 7 bases. The CDR3 covers 15 residues. Trimming at V came to 3 bases and at J to 8 bases, leaving 7 bases not matched to a gene. CDR1 is KGHSH, CDR2 LQKENI, per germline. The CDR3 here is CASSPTGLGTNVLTF. In DNA, the CDR3 is TGTGCCAGCTCACCGACAGGGTTGGGTACCAACGTCCTGACTTTC.

The chain uses TRBV6-5 and TRBJ2-2; D not certain. The CDR3 contains 16 residues. Trimming left V 0 bases short and J 1 base short, with 9 bases between. Germline V gene lookup returns CDR1 MNHEY and CDR2 SVGAGI. In DNA form, the CDR3 reads TGTGCCAGCAGTTACTCCCCCGGGCTGAACACCGGGGAGCTGTTTTTT. Encoded protein: CASSYSPGLNTGELFF.

The chain carries TRBV2 and TRBJ1-1, with 9 bases aligning to TRBD1. V lost 6 bases, J lost 3 bases, and 5 bases stayed unmatched. Germline CDR1 SNHLY, CDR2 FYNNEI. The CDR3 consists of 14 residues. CDR3 region: CASSLQGADTEAFF. In nucleotides, the CDR3 is TGTGCCAGCAGCCTACAGGGGGCTGACACTGAAGCTTTCTTT. Using reference TRBV2 and TRBJ1-1 for the parts outside the CDR3, the full variable domain is EPEVTQTPSHQVTQMGQEVILRCVPISNHLYFYWYRQILGQKVEFLVSFYNNEISEKSEIFDDQFSVERPDGSNFTLKIRSTKLEDSAMYFCASSLQGADTEAFFGQGTRLTVV.